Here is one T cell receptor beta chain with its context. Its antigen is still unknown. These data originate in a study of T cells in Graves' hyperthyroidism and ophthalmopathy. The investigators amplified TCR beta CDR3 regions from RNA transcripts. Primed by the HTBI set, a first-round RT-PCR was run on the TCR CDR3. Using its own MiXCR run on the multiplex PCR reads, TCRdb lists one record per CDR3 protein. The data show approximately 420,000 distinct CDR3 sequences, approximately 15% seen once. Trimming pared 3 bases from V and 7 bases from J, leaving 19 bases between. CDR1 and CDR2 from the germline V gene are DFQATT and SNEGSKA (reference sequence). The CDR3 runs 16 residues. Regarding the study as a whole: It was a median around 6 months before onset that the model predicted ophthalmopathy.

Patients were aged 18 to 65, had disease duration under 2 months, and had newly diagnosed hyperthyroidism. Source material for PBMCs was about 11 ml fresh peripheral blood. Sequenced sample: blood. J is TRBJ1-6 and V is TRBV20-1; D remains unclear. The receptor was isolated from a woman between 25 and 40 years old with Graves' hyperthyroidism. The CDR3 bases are TGCAGTGCTAGGTCTCCGGGTAACAGAGCCAATTCACCCCTCCACTTT. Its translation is CSARSPGNRANSPLHF.